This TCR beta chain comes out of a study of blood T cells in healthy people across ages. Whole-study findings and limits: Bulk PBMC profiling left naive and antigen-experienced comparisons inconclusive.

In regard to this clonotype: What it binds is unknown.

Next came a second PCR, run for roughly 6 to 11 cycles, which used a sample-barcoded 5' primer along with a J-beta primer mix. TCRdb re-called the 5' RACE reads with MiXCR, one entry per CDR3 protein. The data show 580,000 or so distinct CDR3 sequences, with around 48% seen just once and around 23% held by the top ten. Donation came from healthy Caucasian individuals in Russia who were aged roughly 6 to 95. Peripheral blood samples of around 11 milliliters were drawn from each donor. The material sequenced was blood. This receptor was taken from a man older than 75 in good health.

In DNA form, the CDR3 reads TGCAGTGCTAGAGCTCACTCCCGATCGTTAGAGACCCAGTACTTC. Its translation is CSARAHSRSLETQYF. J is TRBJ2-5 and V is TRBV20-1; D is unresolved. Trimming removed 1 base from V and 4 bases from J, with 16 bases in between. Looked up from germline, CDR1 is DFQATT and CDR2 is SNEGSKA (reference sequence). The CDR3 sequence is 15 residues long.